This T cell receptor (beta chain) is from a study of cytomegalovirus exposure and HLA in healthy donors. General study findings and limits: At a 0.05 false discovery rate, a later analysis found approximately 17,000 TCR beta sequences to be associated with HLA alleles.

This clone was recorded a few times. The target antigen is unknown. In the PCR, 60 Vbeta and 13 Jbeta primers were used. The protocol was immunoSEQ multiplex PCR, while the TCRdb copy is restricted to in-frame clones and leaves out a portion. The profile shows 110,000 to 150,000 clones, under 85% of them singletons. This receptor was obtained from a man between 18 and 35 years old in good health and CMV-seronegative. The specimen sequenced was PBMCs.

The CDR3 nucleotides read TGTGCCAGCAGCCCAATTTATGGCTACACCTTC. Translated, it gives CASSPIYGYTF. V is TRBV2 and J is TRBJ1-2; D remains unclear. Germline CDR1 and CDR2: SNHLY and FYNNEI. V dropped 6 bases and J dropped 5 bases, with 7 bases sitting between them. CDR3 size: 11 residues.